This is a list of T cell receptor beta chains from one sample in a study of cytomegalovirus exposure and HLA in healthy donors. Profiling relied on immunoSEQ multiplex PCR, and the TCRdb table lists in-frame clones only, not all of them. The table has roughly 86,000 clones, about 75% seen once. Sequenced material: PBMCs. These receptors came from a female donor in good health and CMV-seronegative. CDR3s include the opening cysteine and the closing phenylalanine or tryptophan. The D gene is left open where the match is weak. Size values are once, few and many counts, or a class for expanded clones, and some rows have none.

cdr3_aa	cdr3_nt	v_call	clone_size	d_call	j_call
CASSSGQGFYTEAFF	TGTGCCAGCAGCTCGGGACAGGGTTTTTACACTGAAGCTTTCTTT	TRBV7-9	NA	TRBD1	TRBJ1-1
CASSPGNYGYTF	TGTGCCAGCTCACCGGGCAACTATGGCTACACCTTC	TRBV18	once	NA	TRBJ1-2
CSVGQGKGADTEAFF	TGCAGCGTCGGACAGGGAAAGGGTGCGGACACTGAAGCTTTCTTT	TRBV29-1	NA	TRBD1	TRBJ1-1
CATSRDRVSQETQYF	TGTGCCACCAGCAGAGATCGGGTTTCTCAAGAGACCCAGTACTTC	TRBV15	once	NA	TRBJ2-5
CASSTGPYEQYF	TGTGCCAGCAGCACCGGTCCTTACGAGCAGTACTTC	TRBV5-8	NA	NA	TRBJ2-7
CASSNDRRGGYTF	TGTGCCAGCAGCAATGACCGCAGGGGTGGCTACACCTTC	TRBV7-3	once	NA	TRBJ1-2
CAISRGLAGVGTDTQYF	TGTGCCATCAGTAGGGGACTAGCGGGGGTTGGCACAGATACGCAGTATTTT	TRBV10-3	NA	TRBD2	TRBJ2-3
CSVKGAQKLFF	TGCAGCGTTAAAGGCGCTCAAAAACTGTTTTTT	TRBV29-1	once	NA	TRBJ1-4
CASSPVGGTEAFF	TGTGCCAGTTCCCCTGTAGGGGGCACTGAAGCTTTCTTT	TRBV28	once	NA	TRBJ1-1
CASSLALGRSGNTIYF	TGTGCCAGCAGCTTGGCCTTGGGCCGCTCTGGAAACACCATATATTTT	TRBV5-6	NA	NA	TRBJ1-3
CASSVGQGLTNEKLFF	TGTGCCAGCAGCGTAGGCCAGGGACTCACTAATGAAAAACTGTTTTTT	TRBV9	NA	NA	TRBJ1-4
CASSQEAQGNSPLHF	TGCGCCAGCAGCCAAGAAGCCCAGGGGAATTCACCCCTCCACTTT	TRBV4-3	NA	NA	TRBJ1-6
CASSPPRGRVINYGYTF	TGTGCCAGCAGCCCCCCCCGGGGAAGGGTGATCAACTATGGCTACACCTTC	TRBV7-2	NA	NA	TRBJ1-2
CASSPEQRGTDTQYF	TGCGCCAGCAGCCCGGAACAGCGGGGGACAGATACGCAGTATTTT	TRBV4-3	NA	TRBD2	TRBJ2-3
CASKEQGKDTQYF	TGTGCCAGCAAGGAACAGGGAAAAGATACGCAGTATTTT	TRBV6-5	once	NA	TRBJ2-3
CASSPRQGQYEQYF	TGTGCCAGCAGTCCTCGACAGGGGCAGTACGAGCAGTACTTC	TRBV6-5	NA	TRBD1	TRBJ2-7
CASSQDGREAFF	TGCGCCAGCAGCCAAGATGGCAGAGAAGCTTTCTTT	TRBV4-3	NA	NA	TRBJ1-1
CASRTSGTHQETQYF	TGTGCCAGCAGGACTAGCGGAACCCATCAAGAGACCCAGTACTTC	TRBV6-5	NA	TRBD2	TRBJ2-5
CASGLSGTNTGELFF	TGTGCCAGCGGCCTTAGCGGAACGAACACCGGGGAGCTGTTTTTT	TRBV28	once	NA	TRBJ2-2
CSVGGASGNTDTQYF	TGCAGCGTGGGGGGGGCTAGCGGTAACACAGATACGCAGTATTTT	TRBV29-1	NA	NA	TRBJ2-3
CASSLGQTYEQYF	TGTGCCAGCAGCTTAGGACAGACCTACGAGCAGTACTTC	TRBV11-2	NA	NA	TRBJ2-7
CASSQVSFSYEQYF	TGCGCCAGCAGCCAAGTGTCCTTTTCCTACGAGCAGTACTTC	TRBV4-1	NA	NA	TRBJ2-7
CASSVGQGQNYGYTF	TGTGCCAGCAGCGTAGGGCAGGGGCAAAACTATGGCTACACCTTC	TRBV9	NA	NA	TRBJ1-2
CASSFRRRGGSYNEQFF	TGTGCCAGCAGTTTTAGGCGAAGGGGCGGCTCCTACAATGAGCAGTTCTTC	TRBV28	NA	NA	TRBJ2-1
CASSPGGQGETQYF	TGTGCCAGCAGTCCGGGGGGACAGGGCGAGACCCAGTACTTC	TRBV28	NA	TRBD1	TRBJ2-5
CASSLRGTLETQYF	TGCGCCAGCAGCCTAAGGGGGACGTTGGAGACCCAGTACTTC	TRBV4-3	NA	NA	TRBJ2-5
CASSQTPGAADEKLFF	TGTGCCAGCAGCCAAACTCCAGGGGCCGCGGATGAAAAACTGTTTTTT	TRBV7-8	once	NA	TRBJ1-4
CSGQTGVEQYF	TGCAGCGGTCAGACAGGGGTCGAGCAGTACTTC	TRBV29-1	NA	TRBD1	TRBJ2-7
CASSARTNTGELFF	TGTGCCAGCAGCGCGCGGACGAACACCGGGGAGCTGTTTTTT	TRBV9	NA	NA	TRBJ2-2
CSVAPGTGGLYEQYF	TGCAGCGTTGCCCCCGGGACAGGGGGGCTGTACGAGCAGTACTTC	TRBV29-1	NA	TRBD1	TRBJ2-7
CATAGPLSYEQYF	TGTGCCACTGCGGGACCGCTCTCCTACGAGCAGTACTTC	TRBV27	NA	NA	TRBJ2-7
CASSVMTSGNSYEQYF	TGTGCCAGCAGTGTCATGACTAGCGGCAACTCCTACGAGCAGTACTTC	TRBV6-1	NA	TRBD2	TRBJ2-7
CASSRTGEGQPQHF	TGTGCCAGCAGTCGTACGGGGGAAGGGCAGCCCCAGCATTTT	TRBV28	NA	NA	TRBJ1-5
CASSLGAGARYEQYF	TGCGCCAGCAGCTTGGGGGCGGGAGCACGCTACGAGCAGTACTTC	TRBV5-1	few	TRBD2	TRBJ2-7
CASSSQGSQPQHF	TGTGCCAGCAGCTCCCAGGGTAGTCAGCCCCAGCATTTT	TRBV7-2	NA	NA	TRBJ1-5
CASSPSRGSNGYTF	TGTGCCAGCTCACCCAGCAGGGGTTCAAATGGCTACACCTTC	TRBV18	NA	NA	TRBJ1-2
CATSRVDSPYEQYF	TGTGCCACCAGCAGAGTTGACAGCCCCTACGAGCAGTACTTC	TRBV15	once	NA	TRBJ2-7
CASSPFNEQFF	TGTGCCAGCAGCCCGTTCAATGAGCAGTTCTTC	TRBV7-9	NA	NA	TRBJ2-1
CATSRKGPGLAGGPVDTQYF	TGTGCCACCAGCAGGAAAGGTCCGGGACTAGCGGGGGGGCCGGTAGATACGCAGTATTTT	TRBV15	NA	TRBD2	TRBJ2-3
CASSVGTSGSNEQYF	TGTGCCAGCAGCGTCGGGACTAGCGGGAGTAACGAGCAGTACTTC	TRBV9	few	TRBD2	TRBJ2-7
CASSTGLYGYTF	TGTGCCAGCAGTACAGGGCTTTATGGCTACACCTTC	TRBV2	NA	NA	TRBJ1-2